The sample holds many counts of the clone carrying this T cell receptor beta chain. The CDR3 covers 13 residues. Trimming left V 6 bases short and J 7 bases short, with 12 bases between. The V gene's germline CDR1 is KGHSH and CDR2 LQKENI. This sample was taken from a study of blood T cell repertoires in COVID-19. Per the original methods: Estimated nucleated cell counts came from reference gene primer amplification. Method: immunoSEQ multiplex PCR; TCRdb's copy keeps in-frame clones and lacks some. That table supplies the V and J calls and clone size; D and trimming were determined from the DNA. The profile shows approximately 200,000 clones, approximately 83% of them singletons.

The sequence was collected from a human donor with active or convalescent COVID-19. The donor label of this sample is uncertain. The sample was peripheral blood. The rearrangement joins TRBV18 to TRBJ2-2; possible D gene TRBD1, 5 bases. CDR3 in amino acids: CASSADMYGELFF. DNA for the CDR3: TGTGCCAGCTCCGCGGACATGTACGGGGAGCTGTTTTTT.